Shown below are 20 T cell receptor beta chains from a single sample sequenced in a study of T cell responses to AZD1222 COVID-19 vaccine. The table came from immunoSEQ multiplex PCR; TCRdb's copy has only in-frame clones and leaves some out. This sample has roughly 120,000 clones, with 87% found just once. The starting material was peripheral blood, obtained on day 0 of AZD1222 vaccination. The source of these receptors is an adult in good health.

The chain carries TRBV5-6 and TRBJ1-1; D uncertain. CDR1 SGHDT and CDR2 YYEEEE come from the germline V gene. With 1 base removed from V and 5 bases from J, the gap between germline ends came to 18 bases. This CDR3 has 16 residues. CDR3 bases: TGTGCCAGCAGCTTGTACCCCATTAACAAGCAAACTGAAGCTTTCTTT. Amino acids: CASSLYPINKQTEAFF.

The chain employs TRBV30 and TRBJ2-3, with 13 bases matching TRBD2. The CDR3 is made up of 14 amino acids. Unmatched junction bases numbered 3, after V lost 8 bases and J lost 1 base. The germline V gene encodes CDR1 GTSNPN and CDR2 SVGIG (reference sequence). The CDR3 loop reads CARTSGRGTDTQYF. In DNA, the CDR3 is TGTGCCCGTACTAGCGGGAGGGGCACAGATACGCAGTATTTT.

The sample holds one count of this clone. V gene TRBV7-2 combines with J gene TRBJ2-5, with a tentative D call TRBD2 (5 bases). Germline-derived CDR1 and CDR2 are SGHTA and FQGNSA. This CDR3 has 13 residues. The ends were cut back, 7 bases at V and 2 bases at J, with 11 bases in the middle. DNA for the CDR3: TGTGCCAGCACTGGAGGACCACAAGAGACCCAGTACTTC. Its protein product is CASTGGPQETQYF.

The CDR3 DNA sequence: TGTGCCAGCTCACCACGTACGCGCACAGATACGCAGTATTTT. This encodes CASSPRTRTDTQYF. J is TRBJ2-3 and V is TRBV18, with D unclear. CDR1 and CDR2 from the germline V gene are KGHSH and LQKENI. The V end was cut by 1 base, the J end by 1 base, with 6 bases between. This CDR3 is built from 14 residues.

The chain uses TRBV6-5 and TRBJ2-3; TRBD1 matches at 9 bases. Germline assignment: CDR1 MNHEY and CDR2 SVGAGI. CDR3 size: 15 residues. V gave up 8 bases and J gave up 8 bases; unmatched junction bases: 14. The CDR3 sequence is CASGRTTGGAGTQYF. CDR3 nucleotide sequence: TGTGCCAGCGGGCGTACTACAGGGGGCGCGGGTACGCAGTATTTT.

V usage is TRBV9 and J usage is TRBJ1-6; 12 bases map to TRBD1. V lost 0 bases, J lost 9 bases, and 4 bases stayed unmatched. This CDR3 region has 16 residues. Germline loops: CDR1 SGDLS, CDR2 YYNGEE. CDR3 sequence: CASSVGGDRGLSPLHF. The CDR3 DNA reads TGTGCCAGCAGCGTAGGAGGGGACAGGGGGCTTTCACCCCTCCACTTT.

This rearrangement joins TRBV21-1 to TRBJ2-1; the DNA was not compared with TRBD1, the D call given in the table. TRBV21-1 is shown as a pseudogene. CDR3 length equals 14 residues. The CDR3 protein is CASSKTRTYNEQFF. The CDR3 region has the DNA TGTGCCAGCAGCAAAACAAGAACCTACAATGAGCAGTTCTTC.

CDR3 in amino acids: CASSYSASGNPYIQYF. Here the CDR3 DNA reads TGTGCCAGCAGTTACTCTGCTAGCGGGAATCCCTACATTCAGTACTTC. The rearrangement links TRBV6-2 or TRBV6-3 to TRBJ2-4, with 9 nucleotides matching TRBD2. Germline V CDR1 and CDR2: MNHEY, SVGEGT. V gave up 0 bases and J gave up 8 bases; unmatched junction bases: 8. The CDR3 runs to 16 residues.

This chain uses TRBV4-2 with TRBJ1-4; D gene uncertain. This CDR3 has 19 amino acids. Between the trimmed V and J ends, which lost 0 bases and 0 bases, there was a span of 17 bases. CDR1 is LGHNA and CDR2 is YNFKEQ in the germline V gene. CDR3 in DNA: TGTGCCAGCAGCCAAGAGGATGCGGGGATACAAACAACTAATGAAAAACTGTTTTTT. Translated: CASSQEDAGIQTTNEKLFF.

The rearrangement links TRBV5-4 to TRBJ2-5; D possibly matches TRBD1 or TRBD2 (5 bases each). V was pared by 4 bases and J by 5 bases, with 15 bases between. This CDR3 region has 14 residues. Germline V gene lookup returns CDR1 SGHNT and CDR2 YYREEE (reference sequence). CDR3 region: CASSLPGRRETQYF. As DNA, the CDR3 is TGTGCCAGCAGCCTACCGGGACGGCGGGAGACCCAGTACTTC.

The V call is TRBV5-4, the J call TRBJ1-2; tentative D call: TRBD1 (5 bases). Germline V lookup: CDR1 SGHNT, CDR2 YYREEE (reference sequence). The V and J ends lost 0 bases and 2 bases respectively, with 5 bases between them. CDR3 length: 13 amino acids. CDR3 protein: CASSLDRNYGYTF. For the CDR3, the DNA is TGTGCCAGCAGCTTGGACAGGAACTATGGCTACACCTTC. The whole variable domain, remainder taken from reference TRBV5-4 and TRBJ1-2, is ETGVTQSPTHLIKTRGQQVTLRCSSQSGHNTVSWYQQALGQGPQFIFQYYREEENGRGNFPPRFSGLQFPNYSSELNVNALELDDSALYLCASSLDRNYGYTFGSGTRLTVV.

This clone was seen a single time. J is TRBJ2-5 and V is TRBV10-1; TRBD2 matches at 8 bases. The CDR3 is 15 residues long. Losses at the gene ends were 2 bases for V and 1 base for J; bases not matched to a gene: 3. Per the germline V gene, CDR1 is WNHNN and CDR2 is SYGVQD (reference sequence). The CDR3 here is CASSEGGLAQETQYF. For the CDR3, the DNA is TGCGCCAGCAGTGAGGGCGGACTAGCCCAAGAGACCCAGTACTTC.

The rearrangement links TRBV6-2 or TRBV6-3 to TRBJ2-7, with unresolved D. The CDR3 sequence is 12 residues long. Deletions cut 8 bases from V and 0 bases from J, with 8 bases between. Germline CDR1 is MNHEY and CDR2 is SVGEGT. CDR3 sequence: CASGHNSYEQYF. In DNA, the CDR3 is TGTGCCAGCGGCCACAACTCCTACGAGCAGTACTTC.

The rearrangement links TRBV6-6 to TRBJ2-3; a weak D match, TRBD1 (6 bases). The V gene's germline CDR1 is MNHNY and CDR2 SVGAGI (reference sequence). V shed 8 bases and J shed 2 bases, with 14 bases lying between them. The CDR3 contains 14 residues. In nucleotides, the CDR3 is TGTGCCAGCTCTACAGGGTCCCCCACAGATACGCAGTATTTT. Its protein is CASSTGSPTDTQYF.

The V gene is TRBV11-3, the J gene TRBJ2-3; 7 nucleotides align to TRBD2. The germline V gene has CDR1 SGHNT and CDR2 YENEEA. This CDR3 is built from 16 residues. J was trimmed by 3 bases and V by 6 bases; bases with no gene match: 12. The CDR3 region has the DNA TGTGCCAGCAGTCCAGGCCGGGGAGGGATAACAGATACGCAGTATTTT. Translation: CASSPGRGGITDTQYF.

The CDR3 DNA reads TGCGCCAGCAGGAATGGGGTTCGCACAACCGGGGAGACCCAGTACTTC. Translated, it gives CASRNGVRTTGETQYF. V gene TRBV5-1 combines with J gene TRBJ2-5; D uncertain. Germline V CDR1 and CDR2: SGHRS, YFSETQ. The CDR3 spans 16 residues. Trimming cost V 5 bases and J 5 bases, with 22 bases left between them.

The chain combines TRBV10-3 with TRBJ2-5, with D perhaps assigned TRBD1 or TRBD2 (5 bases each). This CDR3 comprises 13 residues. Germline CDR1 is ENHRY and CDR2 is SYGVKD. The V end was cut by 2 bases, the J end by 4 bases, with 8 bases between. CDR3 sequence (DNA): TGTGCCATCAGTGAGGCAGGGACAGAGACCCAGTACTTC. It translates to CAISEAGTETQYF.

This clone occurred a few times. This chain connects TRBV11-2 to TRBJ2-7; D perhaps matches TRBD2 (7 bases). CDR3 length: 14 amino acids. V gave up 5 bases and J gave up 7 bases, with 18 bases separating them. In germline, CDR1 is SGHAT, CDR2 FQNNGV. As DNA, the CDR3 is TGTGCCAGCAGCCGCCTGGGGGGGGGCGGAGAGCAGTACTTC. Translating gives CASSRLGGGGEQYF.

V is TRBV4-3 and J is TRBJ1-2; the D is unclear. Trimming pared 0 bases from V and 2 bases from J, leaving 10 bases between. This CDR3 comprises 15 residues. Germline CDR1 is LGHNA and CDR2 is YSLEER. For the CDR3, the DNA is TGCGCCAGCAGCCAAGAACCGGGCCCCAACTATGGCTACACCTTC. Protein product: CASSQEPGPNYGYTF.

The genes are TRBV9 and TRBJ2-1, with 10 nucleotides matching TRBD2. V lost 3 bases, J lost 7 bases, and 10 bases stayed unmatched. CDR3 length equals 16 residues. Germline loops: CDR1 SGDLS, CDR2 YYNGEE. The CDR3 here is CASSGDIAGGRNEQFF. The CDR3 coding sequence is TGTGCCAGCAGCGGCGATATAGCGGGGGGCAGGAATGAGCAGTTCTTC.